The 25 T cell receptor beta chains reported below all come from one sample, sequenced in a study of response to subunit inactivated influenza vaccine. Via MiXCR, TCRdb re-called the RT-PCR reads, giving one row per CDR3 protein. This sample has about 620,000 distinct CDR3 sequences; 11% occur once, and the top ten carry roughly 11%. These data were also filed under a second study, of T cells expressing NK-cell markers. As that report states: Template switching by 5'RACE with UMIs generated the TCR beta cDNA.

The sample consisted of PBMCs from blood, taken on the day of vaccination. The receptors originated from a man aged 45-65 years who received an inactivated influenza vaccine.

This clonotype has a count of ten or more. This rearrangement joins TRBV7-9 to TRBJ2-5; 7 bases are a match to TRBD2. The V gene's germline CDR1 is SEHNR and CDR2 FQNEAQ (reference sequence). This CDR3 contains 13 residues. Trimming cost V 0 bases and J 5 bases; bases outside gene matches: 0. The CDR3 DNA is TGTGCCAGCAGCTTAGCGGGAGGGGAGACCCAGTACTTC. It specifies CASSLAGGETQYF. Complete variable domain (other parts from reference TRBV7-9 and TRBJ2-5): DTGVSQNPRHKITKRGQNVTFRCDPISEHNRLYWYRQTLGQGPEFLTYFQNEAQLEKSRLLSDRFSAERPKGSFSTLEIQRTEQGDSAMYLCASSLAGGETQYFGPGTRLLVL.

This clonotype turned up a few times. The CDR3 nucleotides are TGCGCCAGCAGCCCCGTTGGGGTTCTCGGCGGGGAGCTGTTTTTT. Residues: CASSPVGVLGGELFF. This chain uses TRBV4-1 with TRBJ2-2, with no clear D. The CDR3 runs to 15 residues. V was trimmed by 4 bases and J by 7 bases, leaving 16 bases between them. Per germline, CDR1 MGHRA and CDR2 YSYEKL.

The chain couples TRBV7-2 to TRBJ2-7, with TRBD1 matching over 9 bases. The CDR3 extends over 13 amino acids. J was trimmed by 6 bases and V by 11 bases; bases with no gene match: 11. CDR1 is SGHTA and CDR2 is FQGNSA in the germline V gene. DNA for the CDR3: TGTGCCCCCCTAGGGACAGGGTTTTTCGAGCAGTACTTC. It translates to CAPLGTGFFEQYF.

V usage is TRBV9 and J usage is TRBJ2-1; D remains ambiguous. In germline, CDR1 is SGDLS, CDR2 YYNGEE. CDR3 length: 15 amino acids. V was clipped by 4 bases and J by 10 bases, with 21 bases between them. The CDR3 is CASSHTGSPFGEQFF. CDR3 nucleotides: TGTGCCAGCAGCCACACCGGGTCTCCATTCGGGGAGCAGTTCTTC.

The chain combines TRBV20-1 with TRBJ2-6; D call uncertain. This CDR3 spans 14 amino acids. The V and J ends lost 6 bases and 0 bases respectively, with 9 bases between them. Germline V CDR1 and CDR2: DFQATT, SNEGSKA (reference sequence). The CDR3 coding sequence is TGCAGTGCCGCCCGGCGCTCTGGGGCCAACGTCCTGACTTTC. Its translation is CSAARRSGANVLTF.

The rearrangement uses TRBV29-1 and TRBJ2-2; 8 bases are shared with TRBD2. This CDR3 contains 12 residues. Unmatched junction bases numbered 3, after V lost 7 bases and J lost 5 bases. Germline loops: CDR1 SQVTM, CDR2 ANQGSEA. The CDR3 bases are TGCAGCGCCGGGACTAGAACCGGGGAGCTGTTTTTT. It encodes CSAGTRTGELFF.

Ten or more counts support this clonotype. V usage is TRBV12-3 or TRBV12-4 and J usage is TRBJ1-4, with D hard to call. V lost 2 bases, J lost 6 bases, and 7 bases lay in between. This CDR3 has 13 residues. The chain's CDR3 is CASSLTIYEKLFF. The CDR3 nucleotides read TGTGCCAGCAGTTTAACGATCTATGAAAAACTGTTTTTT.

The J gene is TRBJ2-3, the V gene TRBV7-9; 7 bases line up with TRBD1. V was pared by 3 bases and J by 3 bases, with 9 bases of the junction left unmatched. The CDR3 extends over 16 amino acids. Germline CDR1 and CDR2: SEHNR and FQNEAQ (reference sequence). The CDR3 region is CASSLGDRRRTDTQYF. The CDR3 nucleotides read TGTGCCAGCAGCTTGGGGGACAGAAGACGGACAGATACGCAGTATTTT.

A few counts support this clonotype. This chain connects TRBV6-1 to TRBJ2-2; 8 nucleotides agree with TRBD2. The germline gives CDR1 MNHNS, CDR2 SASEGT. J lost 6 bases, V lost 2 bases, and 2 bases had no gene match. The CDR3 extends over 14 amino acids. CDR3 sequence (DNA): TGTGCCAGCAGTGAAACGGGGGGGCCCGGGGAGCTGTTTTTT. Amino acids: CASSETGGPGELFF.

This clonotype was observed a handful of times. The chain carries TRBV5-1 and TRBJ2-4, with 11 nucleotides matching TRBD1. The V gene's germline CDR1 is SGHRS and CDR2 YFSETQ. This CDR3 region has 16 residues. J was trimmed by 2 bases and V by 4 bases; bases with no gene match: 5. The CDR3 loop is CASSRTGGASKNIQYF. Here the CDR3 DNA reads TGCGCCAGCAGCCGGACAGGGGGCGCCTCCAAAAACATTCAGTACTTC.

In its sample, this clonotype was seen many times. The genes are TRBV12-3 or TRBV12-4 and TRBJ2-1; 9 bases are a match to TRBD2. The CDR3 is 15 residues long. The trim removed 2 bases at V and 7 bases at J, leaving 6 bases unmatched. In DNA, the CDR3 is TGTGCCAGCAGTTTAAAAGCGGGGGGACAGAATGAGCAGTTCTTC. Translation gives CASSLKAGGQNEQFF.

A few counts support this clonotype. This chain links TRBV27 with TRBJ2-2, with a weak D call TRBD2 (5 bases). CDR3 length equals 16 residues. Trimming stripped 5 bases from V and 7 bases from J, with 20 bases between. Germline V gene lookup returns CDR1 MNHEY and CDR2 SMNVEV (reference sequence). Here the CDR3 DNA reads TGTGCCAGCAGTCCCCGGACTTCTCCGCTCTTCGGGGAGCTGTTTTTT. Translating it yields CASSPRTSPLFGELFF.

This clonotype appeared a few times. This sequence joins TRBV29-1 and TRBJ1-3; D not resolved. The germline CDR1 and CDR2 sequences are SQVTM and ANQGSEA. Deletions cut 6 bases from V and 0 bases from J, with 9 bases between. The CDR3 is 13 amino acids. Here the CDR3 DNA reads TGCAGCGTATTGGACGTCTCTGGAAACACCATATATTTT. It yields the protein CSVLDVSGNTIYF.

This chain joins TRBV12-3 or TRBV12-4 and TRBJ1-6, with D perhaps matching TRBD1 (5 bases). V was shortened by 4 bases and J by 7 bases, with 11 bases between the two germline ends. The CDR3 loop spans 14 amino acids. CDR3 in DNA: TGTGCCAGCAGTTGGGGGGGTGGGAATTCACCCCTCCACTTT. It encodes CASSWGGGNSPLHF.

This clonotype was seen more than once but under ten times. The chain uses TRBV27 and TRBJ2-1; TRBD1 agrees at 9 bases. This CDR3 is 20 amino acids long. With 3 bases clipped from V and 1 base from J, the junction kept 16 bases outside the gene matches. CDR1 and CDR2 from the germline V gene are MNHEY and SMNVEV (reference sequence). The DNA of the CDR3 is TGTGCCAGCAGTTTTCCCATAATCGGCGAGACAGGGGGATCCTACAATGAGCAGTTCTTC. Its protein is CASSFPIIGETGGSYNEQFF.

V and J are TRBV5-1 and TRBJ2-6; D may be TRBD1 (5 bases). V lost 4 bases, J lost 1 base, and 15 bases lay in between. Germline lookup yields CDR1 SGHRS and CDR2 YFSETQ. The CDR3 is 17 amino acids. The CDR3: CASSLRSRVSGANVLTF. In nucleotides, the CDR3 is TGCGCCAGCAGCCTACGAAGCAGGGTATCTGGGGCCAACGTCCTGACTTTC.

This clonotype has a handful of counts. The rearrangement links TRBV6-1 to TRBJ2-5; TRBD1 matches 8 bases. This CDR3 region has 14 residues. Germline CDR1 reads MNHNS; CDR2 reads SASEGT. V trimming: 6 bases; J trimming: 7 bases; junction bases outside the gene matches: 10. CDR3 DNA sequence: TGTGCCAGCAGCCTCGGACAGGGTATGGGGACCCAGTACTTC. Translated: CASSLGQGMGTQYF.

V and J are TRBV10-3 and TRBJ2-5; D not certain. The V and J ends lost 0 bases and 4 bases respectively, with 6 bases between them. Germline values: CDR1 ENHRY, CDR2 SYGVKD. CDR3 length equals 13 residues. This chain's CDR3 is CAISESTRETQYF. As DNA, the CDR3 is TGTGCCATCAGTGAGTCGACACGAGAGACCCAGTACTTC.

Many counts were recorded for this clonotype. The chain combines TRBV5-1 with TRBJ1-5; no clear D gene. Trimming removed 0 bases from V and 4 bases from J, with 8 bases in between. CDR3 length: 14 residues. Germline CDR1 is SGHRS and CDR2 is YFSETQ. The CDR3 region is CASSLGTENQPQHF. The CDR3 coding sequence is TGCGCCAGCAGCTTGGGTACAGAGAATCAGCCCCAGCATTTT.

This clonotype has at least ten counts. This chain links TRBV10-3 with TRBJ2-5; 8 nucleotides align to TRBD1. Per germline, CDR1 ENHRY and CDR2 SYGVKD. The trim removed 3 bases at V and 4 bases at J, leaving 7 bases unmatched. The CDR3 runs 15 residues. CDR3 sequence: CAISDDRGFVETQYF. The CDR3, as DNA: TGTGCCATCAGTGATGACAGGGGTTTCGTAGAGACCCAGTACTTC.

The rearrangement links TRBV20-1 to TRBJ1-3, with 7 bases matching TRBD1. The trim removed 5 bases at V and 3 bases at J, leaving 4 bases unmatched. CDR1 and CDR2 from the germline V gene are DFQATT and SNEGSKA (reference sequence). The CDR3 is made up of 13 amino acids. CDR3 sequence: CSASAGGGNTIYF. CDR3 coding DNA: TGCAGTGCTTCCGCAGGGGGTGGAAACACCATATATTTT.

In its sample, this clonotype was seen a few times. The junction does not match germline at one end; this may be a read error. The genes are TRBV12-3 or TRBV12-4 and TRBJ2-5; 8 bases are shared with TRBD1. This CDR3 is 13 amino acids long. The CDR3 bases are TGTGCCAGCAGTTTTAGGGGGGACAGGACCAAGTACTTC. This translates into CASSFRGDRTKYF.

This clonotype was detected many times. The V gene is TRBV9, the J gene TRBJ2-5; D remains ambiguous. Trimming took off 4 bases at V and 2 bases at J, with 9 bases between the two ends. The CDR3 loop spans 13 amino acids. Per germline, CDR1 SGDLS and CDR2 YYNGEE. DNA for the CDR3: TGTGCCAGCAGCCTCTCGCCACAAGAGACCCAGTACTTC. This gives the protein CASSLSPQETQYF.

This sequence joins TRBV28 and TRBJ2-7; possibly TRBD2 for D (6 bases). V was pared by 9 bases and J by 2 bases, with 11 bases between. CDR3 size: 12 residues. Germline V gene lookup returns CDR1 MDHEN and CDR2 SYDVKM. DNA of the CDR3: TGTGCCAGTGGGGACTCTGCCTACGAGCAGTACTTC. This translates into CASGDSAYEQYF.

In its sample, this clonotype was seen a few times. The J gene is TRBJ1-6, the V gene TRBV7-2; 8 bases align to TRBD1. This CDR3 comprises 16 residues. Looked up from germline, CDR1 is SGHTA and CDR2 is FQGNSA. With 2 bases clipped from V and 11 bases from J, the junction kept 11 bases outside the gene matches. CDR3 coding DNA: TGTGCCAGCAGCTTAAAAGGACAGGGCCCAGGCGCACCCCTCCACTTT. Translation: CASSLKGQGPGAPLHF.